This is a list of T cell receptor beta chains from one sample in a study of OX40 agonist ivuxolimab in advanced cancers. Profiling relied on immunoSEQ multiplex PCR, and the TCRdb table lists in-frame clones only, not all of them. The table records roughly 76,000 clones, 85% to 95% of them present only once. The source was CD4+ or CD8+ T cells sorted from blood, collected in a trial of the OX40 agonist ivuxolimab. These receptor sequences come from an adult with an advanced solid tumor such as melanoma, head and neck, liver or kidney cancer. Each CDR3 is given with its conserved first and last residue. The order of the fields is J gene, D gene, V gene, CDR3 length, clone size, CDR3 protein, CDR3 DNA. D genes are given only for firm matches. For some rows the clone size is stated as once, few or many, or as a class when expanded; others skip it.

TRBJ2-5,.,TRBV29-1,11,.,CSVEDGGTQYF,TGCAGCGTTGAGGACGGGGGCACCCAGTACTTC
TRBJ1-5,.,TRBV4-1,13,.,CASSQSIGQPQHF,TGCGCCAGCAGCCAGTCCATAGGACAGCCCCAGCATTTT
TRBJ1-1,TRBD1,TRBV10-3,16,.,CAISESPGQGGTEAFF,TGTGCCATCAGTGAGTCGCCCGGACAGGGCGGTACTGAAGCTTTCTTT
TRBJ2-1,.,TRBV9,14,.,CASSVVGSYNEQFF,TGTGCCAGCAGCGTAGTGGGGTCCTACAATGAGCAGTTCTTC
TRBJ2-3,TRBD2,TRBV7-9,17,.,CASSASLAGYRTDTQYF,TGTGCCAGCAGCGCTTCTCTAGCGGGCTATCGCACAGATACGCAGTATTTT
TRBJ1-5,.,TRBV30,13,.,CAWSDSLNQPQHF,TGTGCCTGGAGTGACAGTTTAAATCAGCCCCAGCATTTT
TRBJ2-1,TRBD1,TRBV5-8,15,.,CASSYGTGGGNEQFF,TGTGCCAGCAGCTATGGGACAGGGGGCGGGAATGAGCAGTTCTTC
TRBJ2-3,TRBD2,TRBV7-9,15,.,CASRLAGYTSDTQYF,TGTGCCAGCCGTCTAGCGGGGTACACATCAGATACGCAGTATTTT
TRBJ2-4,.,TRBV11-2,12,.,CASSLMDDIQYF,TGTGCCAGCAGCTTGATGGACGACATTCAGTACTTC
TRBJ2-1,.,TRBV6-1,13,.,CASSDSYGDEQFF,TGTGCCAGCAGTGATTCTTACGGGGATGAGCAGTTCTTC
TRBJ2-7,.,TRBV19,13,.,CASSPGPDYEQYF,TGTGCCAGTAGTCCAGGACCAGACTACGAGCAGTACTTC
TRBJ2-2,.,TRBV19,14,once,CASSMWKEAGELFF,TGTGCCAGTAGTATGTGGAAAGAAGCGGGGGAGCTGTTTTTT
TRBJ2-1,TRBD1,TRBV4-2,16,.,CASSQEQGAINNEQFF,TGTGCCAGCAGCCAAGAACAGGGGGCAATAAACAATGAGCAGTTCTTC
TRBJ1-1,TRBD1,TRBV7-9,14,.,CASSLGQGDTEAFF,TGTGCCAGCAGCTTGGGACAGGGGGACACTGAAGCTTTCTTT
TRBJ1-4,TRBD1,TRBV7-9,17,.,CASSSLDRDNFYEKLFF,TGTGCCAGCAGCTCTTTGGACAGGGATAATTTCTATGAAAAACTGTTTTTT
TRBJ2-1,.,TRBV11-2,14,.,CASRGPGVGNEQFF,TGTGCCAGCAGGGGGCCGGGGGTTGGCAATGAGCAGTTCTTC
TRBJ1-2,.,TRBV6-1,15,once,CASTTGPLFNYGYTF,TGTGCCAGCACCACGGGACCACTCTTTAACTATGGCTACACCTTC
TRBJ2-1,.,TRBV4-1,14,.,CASSQDDSFNEQFF,TGCGCCAGCAGCCAAGATGACAGCTTCAATGAGCAGTTCTTC
TRBJ1-2,TRBD1,TRBV2,15,.,CASMDILQGDVGYTF,TGTGCCAGCATGGATATTTTACAGGGGGATGTAGGCTACACCTTC
TRBJ2-7,.,TRBV7-9,12,.,CASGGPSYEQYF,TGTGCCAGCGGAGGACCCTCCTACGAGCAGTACTTC
TRBJ2-7,.,TRBV4-1,15,medium-sized,CASSKILGSSYEQYF,TGCGCCAGCAGCAAAATACTGGGGAGCTCCTACGAGCAGTACTTC
TRBJ1-1,.,TRBV19,13,once,CASLGAGVNEAFF,TGTGCCAGTCTCGGGGCAGGGGTTAATGAAGCTTTCTTT
TRBJ1-2,.,TRBV13,15,.,CASSVIVVEDYGYTF,TGTGCCAGCAGCGTGATCGTGGTGGAAGACTATGGCTACACCTTC
TRBJ2-3,TRBD1,TRBV7-9,15,.,CASSLAQGYTDTQYF,TGTGCCAGCAGCTTAGCACAGGGGTACACAGATACGCAGTATTTT
TRBJ2-7,.,TRBV10-3,13,.,CAISEISSYEQYF,TGTGCCATCAGTGAGATATCAAGCTACGAGCAGTACTTC
TRBJ1-2,TRBD1,TRBV29-1,14,.,CSVEGEGAGYGYTF,TGCAGCGTTGAAGGGGAGGGGGCTGGCTATGGCTACACCTTC
TRBJ1-4,.,TRBV2,15,.,CASSSSAATNEKLFF,TGTGCCAGCAGTTCCTCCGCTGCAACTAATGAAAAACTGTTTTTT
TRBJ2-5,TRBD2,TRBV27,14,.,CASTQTSGGETQYF,TGTGCCAGCACCCAGACTAGCGGGGGTGAGACCCAGTACTTC
TRBJ2-1,.,TRBV9,14,.,CASSSSTGPNEQFF,TGTGCCAGCAGCTCCTCGACAGGCCCCAATGAGCAGTTCTTC
TRBJ1-5,.,TRBV7-9,12,few,CASSPENQPQHF,TGTGCCAGCAGCCCAGAGAATCAGCCCCAGCATTTT
TRBJ1-4,.,TRBV30,12,.,CAWNRVNEKLFF,TGTGCCTGGAACAGGGTTAATGAAAAACTGTTTTTT
TRBJ1-5,.,TRBV5-5,14,.,CASSPDSPTQPQHF,TGTGCCAGCAGCCCGGACTCCCCGACACAGCCCCAGCATTTT